This T cell receptor beta chain was recovered during a study of T-cell memory formation after mild COVID-19. Study-level results: Clones that contracted from day 15 to 85 were balanced CD4/CD8, while later expanders leaned CD4+. The pre-infection memory compartment contained some responding clones, suggesting cross-reactive memory joined.

Sample barcodes and UMIs were carried by the TCR alpha and TCR beta cDNA libraries that 5'RACE generated with constant-segment primers. TCRdb re-analysed the 5' RACE reads in MiXCR, keeping a single row per CDR3 protein. This table holds fewer than 350,000 distinct CDR3 sequences, 14% found once. Germline CDR1 MNHEY, CDR2 SVGAGI. V gave up 2 bases and J gave up 7 bases, with 15 bases separating them. The CDR3 runs 14 residues. In the case of this clonotype: The target antigen is unknown.

The sequenced sample was PBMCs or a T cell subset sorted from them (not recorded which). The receptor was isolated from a man between 18 and 29 years old who had mild COVID-19 (a few samples of this study predate the infection). Cell type and time point are not known. The chain couples TRBV6-5 to TRBJ2-7; tentative D call: TRBD1 (5 bases). CDR3 in DNA: TGTGCCAGCAGTTACAAGGGGATCAGTGGGGAGCAGTACTTC. It encodes CASSYKGISGEQYF.